The present entry profiles one TCR beta chain with its context. This sample stems from a study of blood T cell repertoires in COVID-19. Study overall: Samples of COVID-19 (acute and convalescent) were obtained from the United States, Italy and Spain.

This CDR3 spans 15 amino acids. V gave up 2 bases and J gave up 5 bases, with 15 bases separating them. Germline V gene data show CDR1 as LNHDA and CDR2 as SQIVND (reference sequence). Source study methods: Amplification with reference gene primers provided the estimates of nucleated cell counts. Using immunoSEQ multiplex PCR, the repertoire was profiled, and TCRdb retains in-frame clones only, with some absent. V and J calls and clone size are as listed in that table; D and trimming were resolved from the DNA. This repertoire shows around 65,000 clones, around 74% found once; its top ten account for approximately 6.4%.

The sequence derives from a woman aged 45-65 years with active or convalescent COVID-19. The chain carries TRBV19 and TRBJ2-5, with D possibly being TRBD1 (6 bases). What was sequenced was peripheral blood. The CDR3 DNA reads TGTGCCAGTAGTATAATAGGGGGTGGGATGGAGACCCAGTACTTC. It codes for CASSIIGGGMETQYF.